The source of this T cell receptor (beta chain) is a study of blood T cell repertoires in COVID-19. Study background: COVID-19 samples, acute and convalescent, were from the United States, Italy and Spain.

The V and J ends lost 4 bases and 5 bases, in that order; junction bases with no gene match: 6. CDR3 length: 16 residues. In germline, CDR1 is MRHNA, CDR2 SNTAGT. As handled by the study authors: From reference gene primer amplification, estimates of nucleated cell counts were derived. Repertoires were generated with immunoSEQ multiplex PCR, while TCRdb's copy carries only in-frame clones and drops some. That table gives V, J and clone size, and the DNA gave D and trimming. This sample has over 25,000 clones, with about 92% found just once. This sequence originates from a man aged 65 to 85 with active or convalescent COVID-19. The gene calls are TRBV6-4 and TRBJ2-3; 13 bases map to TRBD2. Sequencing used peripheral blood. The CDR3 region has the DNA TGTGCCAGCAGTGCCACCGGGACTAGCGGGAAAGATACGCAGTATTTT. Translated, it gives CASSATGTSGKDTQYF.